This entry is about one T cell receptor (beta chain). Authors' processing steps: Amplifying reference gene primers gave estimates of nucleated cell counts. Assay: immunoSEQ multiplex PCR; the TCRdb copy retains only in-frame clones and omits some. D and trimming come from the DNA, and the V and J calls and clone size come from that table. Here the sample spans roughly 51,000 clones, approximately 91% being singletons. This CDR3 comprises 16 residues. V gave up 0 bases and J gave up 0 bases, with 9 bases separating them. The germline CDR1 and CDR2 sequences are MGHRA and YSYEKL. This sample was taken from a study of blood T cell repertoires in COVID-19. Study in general: Donors in the United States, Italy and Spain gave samples during acute or convalescent COVID-19. Nucleic acid was either cDNA or gDNA, and it came from T cells, B-cell-depleted T cells, or PBMCs.

Sequenced input: peripheral blood. This clonotype originated in a woman in her fifties or sixties with active or convalescent COVID-19. V usage is TRBV4-1 and J usage is TRBJ2-1, with D possibly being TRBD2 (5 bases). As DNA, the CDR3 is TGCGCCAGCAGCCAAGAAGAGGGAGTCTCCTACAATGAGCAGTTCTTC. Protein: CASSQEEGVSYNEQFF.